One sample yielded the 5 T cell receptor beta chains listed below, sequenced in a study of cytomegalovirus exposure and HLA in healthy donors. Measured with immunoSEQ multiplex PCR; TCRdb has only the in-frame clones, and not every one. The sample records about 200,000 clones, approximately 87% being singletons. Sequencing was carried out using PBMCs. The receptors here all came from a woman aged 18 to 35 in good health and CMV-seronegative.

This clone appeared a single time. The chain joins TRBV19 to TRBJ1-5; D gene ambiguous. The CDR3 covers 13 residues. V lost 3 bases and J lost 4, with 7 bases in between. The germline V gene encodes CDR1 LNHDA and CDR2 SQIVND (reference sequence). Written as DNA, the CDR3 is TGTGCCAGTAGTATGGATAGGAATCAGCCCCAGCATTTT. Translating gives CASSMDRNQPQHF.

This rearrangement joins TRBV5-6 to TRBJ1-2; D gene unclear. V lost 7 bases and J 2 bases, leaving 18 bases between the germline ends. Germline V lookup: CDR1 SGHDT, CDR2 YYEEEE. This CDR3 comprises 15 residues. In DNA form, the CDR3 reads TGTGCCAGCGCCCCCTTTGACATCCAGAACTATGGCTACACCTTC. It translates to CASAPFDIQNYGYTF.

V and J are TRBV5-1 and TRBJ2-5, with D uncertain. V was trimmed by 2 bases and J by 5 bases, leaving 10 bases between them. The CDR3 loop spans 13 amino acids. Germline assignment: CDR1 SGHRS and CDR2 YFSETQ. This CDR3 is CASSFLAGETQYF. The CDR3 DNA sequence: TGCGCCAGCAGCTTCTTAGCTGGCGAGACCCAGTACTTC.

The CDR3 region has the DNA TGTGCCAGCAGCTTTAGCGGGAGCTCCTACAATGAGCAGTTCTTC. Its translation is CASSFSGSSYNEQFF. The chain uses TRBV7-9 and TRBJ2-1, with 9 bases fitting TRBD2. The germline gives CDR1 SEHNR, CDR2 FQNEAQ (reference sequence). This CDR3 is 15 amino acids long. The V segment lost 3 bases and the J segment 0 bases; nucleotides outside the gene matches: 0.

The genes are TRBV15 and TRBJ2-4, with TRBD2 identical over 11 bases. With 4 bases clipped from V and 8 bases from J, the junction kept 7 bases outside the gene matches. Germline V gives CDR1 LNHNV, CDR2 YYDKDF (reference sequence). This CDR3 is 15 amino acids long. For the CDR3, the DNA is TGTGCCACCAGCATTCTAGCGGGAGGAGGAGACATTCAGTACTTC. Its translation: CATSILAGGGDIQYF.